Here is one T cell receptor (beta chain) with its context. The CDR3 has 10 amino acids. Germline assignment: CDR1 DFQATT and CDR2 SNEGSKA (reference sequence). Between the trimmed V and J ends, which lost 8 bases and 9 bases, there was a span of 11 bases. The data were taken from a study of blood T cell repertoires in COVID-19. Study details: Collection of acute and convalescent COVID-19 samples took place in the United States, Italy and Spain.

Produced via immunoSEQ multiplex PCR; TCRdb's table is partial and in-frame only. The table includes more than 100,000 clones, roughly 88% detected once. The sequenced material came from peripheral blood. The rearrangement links TRBV20-1 to TRBJ2-1; D possibly corresponds to TRBD1 (6 bases). The origin of this receptor is a man in his forties or fifties with acute or convalescent COVID-19. The DNA of the CDR3 is TGCAGTCTGGGGGCGGGTGAGCAGTTCTTC. Its translation: CSLGAGEQFF.